The source of this T cell receptor (beta chain) is a study of cytomegalovirus exposure and HLA in healthy donors. Trimming removed 5 bases at V and 2 bases at J, with 13 bases between. This CDR3 has 14 residues. From germline, CDR1 is SGHDT and CDR2 YYEEEE. Produced via immunoSEQ multiplex PCR; TCRdb's table is partial and in-frame only. The sample carries approximately 280,000 clones, 86% recorded once. The chain couples TRBV5-6 to TRBJ1-2; D might be TRBD1 (5 bases). Input material: PBMCs. This clonotype was sampled from a woman younger than 30 in good health and CMV-seronegative. DNA of the CDR3: TGTGCCAGCAGTCAGATCGACAGCAACTATGGCTACACCTTC. It specifies CASSQIDSNYGYTF.